A single sample gave rise to the 27 T cell receptor beta chains below, sequenced in a study of blood T cell repertoires in COVID-19. The method was immunoSEQ multiplex PCR; TCRdb's version includes in-frame clones alone and lacks a portion of them. The table lists 220,000 or so clones, 82% of them singletons. The sequencing sample was made of peripheral blood. Receptors were obtained from a woman of 80 years or more with COVID-19, enrolled during active disease.

In this sample, this clone turned up a few times. The V gene is TRBV19, the J gene TRBJ1-5; D is perhaps TRBD1 (6 bases). V lost 6 bases to trimming and J lost 3 bases, with 9 bases between them. The CDR3 runs 13 residues. Germline lookup yields CDR1 LNHDA and CDR2 SQIVND (reference sequence). CDR3 protein: CASRTGDNQPQHF. CDR3 DNA: TGTGCCAGTAGGACAGGTGACAATCAGCCCCAGCATTTT.

Only a few counts were recorded for this clone. The gene calls are TRBV11-2 and TRBJ2-5; possible D gene TRBD2, 6 bases. The germline V gene encodes CDR1 SGHAT and CDR2 FQNNGV. The CDR3 is 14 amino acids. V dropped 3 bases and J dropped 5 bases, with 13 bases sitting between them. The CDR3 DNA reads TGTGCCAGCAGCTTGGCGGGACTTTCGGAGACCCAGTACTTC. Its protein is CASSLAGLSETQYF.

CDR3 DNA sequence: TGTGCCAGCAGCCTTGACATCTATGGCTACACCTTC. This codes for CASSLDIYGYTF. J is TRBJ1-2 and V is TRBV7-9, with D hard to call. Germline V gene data show CDR1 as SEHNR and CDR2 as FQNEAQ (reference sequence). V lost 5 bases, J lost 4 bases, and 8 bases lay in between. The CDR3 sequence is 12 residues long.

This rearrangement joins TRBV7-2 to TRBJ1-2; 11 positions match TRBD1. In germline, CDR1 is SGHTA, CDR2 FQGNSA. The J segment lost 1 base and the V segment lost 5 bases, leaving 6 bases of the junction unmatched. The CDR3 is 16 amino acids. The CDR3 DNA reads as TGTGCCAGCAGCCTTTCCGGGACAGGGGGTAACTATGGCTACACCTTC. Amino acids: CASSLSGTGGNYGYTF. Variable domain in full (rest from reference TRBV7-2 and TRBJ1-2): GAGVSQSPSNKVTEKGKDVELRCDPISGHTALYWYRQSLGQGLEFLIYFQGNSAPDKSGLPSDRFSAERTGGSVSTLTIQRTQQEDSAVYLCASSLSGTGGNYGYTFGSGTRLTVV.

The chain employs TRBV30 and TRBJ2-7; TRBD1 matches 9 bases. Trimming took 2 bases from V and 0 from J; bases not matched to a gene: 14. Germline CDR1 and CDR2: GTSNPN and SVGIG (reference sequence). The CDR3 consists of 18 residues. The DNA of the CDR3 is TGTGCCTGGAGTACAGGGGGCGAATATCACTCGAGCTCCTACGAGCAGTACTTC. It encodes CAWSTGGEYHSSSYEQYF.

The V call is TRBV27, the J call TRBJ2-1; 11 bases fit TRBD2. Germline V lookup: CDR1 MNHEY, CDR2 SMNVEV (reference sequence). The V and J ends lost 5 bases and 3 bases, in that order; junction bases with no gene match: 6. The CDR3 consists of 16 residues. CDR3 sequence (DNA): TGTGCCAGCAGTCCCTTGACTAGCGGGGTCTACAATGAGCAGTTCTTC. Protein product: CASSPLTSGVYNEQFF.

This clone was counted a single time. The genes are TRBV18 and TRBJ1-4, with D uncertain. The CDR3 contains 14 residues. V was cut by 4 bases and J by 0 bases, with 6 bases left in between. CDR1 and CDR2 (germline): KGHSH, LQKENI. DNA for the CDR3: TGTGCCAGCTCACTGGCAGCAACTAATGAAAAACTGTTTTTT. Translated, it gives CASSLAATNEKLFF.

This clone was counted only a few times. V and J are TRBV25-1 and TRBJ1-2; 9 bases align to TRBD1. This CDR3 has 16 residues. With 4 bases clipped from V and 9 bases from J, the junction kept 15 bases outside the gene matches. Germline CDR1 MGHDK, CDR2 SYGVNS. The CDR3 protein is CASSGNNLGDRVCYTF. The CDR3 nucleotides are TGTGCCAGCAGTGGTAATAATTTGGGGGACAGGGTGTGCTACACCTTC.

Turning to this clone: An end of the junction does not agree with germline; a read error may underlie this. The genes are TRBV10-2 and TRBJ2-2; D may be TRBD1 (5 bases). CDR1 and CDR2 (germline): WSHSY, SAAADI. The CDR3 spans 12 residues. CDR3 coding DNA: TGCGCCAGCCGTGACAGAACCGGGGAGCTGTTTTTT. It yields the protein CASRDRTGELFF.

This clone was observed a few times. V is TRBV30 and J is TRBJ2-7; D possibly corresponds to TRBD2 (6 bases). Germline values: CDR1 GTSNPN, CDR2 SVGIG (reference sequence). Trimming pared 7 bases from V and 4 bases from J, leaving 14 bases between. The CDR3 spans 12 residues. Here the CDR3 DNA reads TGTGCCTTAGCGGCCTCCGGTTACGAGCAGTACTTC. This encodes CALAASGYEQYF.

The chain combines TRBV24-1 with TRBJ2-7; 9 nucleotides agree with TRBD1. The CDR3 sequence is 16 residues long. Trimming removed 3 bases from V and 0 bases from J; junction bases left unmatched: 5. Looked up from germline, CDR1 is KGHDR and CDR2 is SFDVKD. DNA of the CDR3: TGTGCCACCAGTGATATAGGGACAGGGAGCTCCTACGAGCAGTACTTC. It specifies CATSDIGTGSSYEQYF.

The rearrangement links TRBV28 to TRBJ1-2; D unclear. The CDR3 sequence is 13 residues long. Trimming took off 2 bases at V and 8 bases at J, with 12 bases between the two ends. The germline V gene has CDR1 MDHEN and CDR2 SYDVKM. DNA of the CDR3: TGTGCCAGCAGTTTACAGACTGCTGGAGGCTACACCTTC. It yields the protein CASSLQTAGGYTF.

V and J are TRBV5-6 and TRBJ2-2; 10 nucleotides agree with TRBD2. The V and J ends lost 1 base and 4 bases, in that order; junction bases with no gene match: 10. Germline CDR1 and CDR2: SGHDT and YYEEEE. CDR3 length: 18 amino acids. CDR3 DNA sequence: TGTGCCAGCAGCTTGATGCTAGCGGGAGATCGAGGCACCGGGGAGCTGTTTTTT. Amino acids: CASSLMLAGDRGTGELFF. Based on the CDR3 plus reference TRBV5-6 and TRBJ2-2, the full variable domain is DAGVTQSPTHLIKTRGQQVTLRCSPKSGHDTVSWYQQALGQGPQFIFQYYEEEERQRGNFPDRFSGHQFPNYSSELNVNALLLGDSALYLCASSLMLAGDRGTGELFFGEGSRLTVL.

The V and J genes are TRBV18 and TRBJ2-7; D gene uncertain. V was clipped by 8 bases and J by 4 bases, with 9 bases between them. The CDR3 extends over 11 amino acids. Per germline, CDR1 KGHSH and CDR2 LQKENI. CDR3 sequence: CASVFGYEQYF. CDR3 DNA sequence: TGTGCCAGCGTGTTCGGTTACGAGCAGTACTTC.

This clone was recorded once. The chain uses TRBV29-1 and TRBJ1-4; 7 bases align to TRBD1. This CDR3 is 12 amino acids long. The trim removed 7 bases at V and 5 bases at J, leaving 4 bases unmatched. From germline, CDR1 is SQVTM and CDR2 ANQGSEA. CDR3 coding DNA: TGCAGCGCGGGACAGATAAATGAAAAACTGTTTTTT. Its translation is CSAGQINEKLFF.

This rearrangement joins TRBV7-3 to TRBJ2-7; 7 bases fit TRBD1. CDR3 size: 11 residues. Per the germline V gene, CDR1 is SGHTA and CDR2 is FQGTGA. V shed 5 bases and J 5 bases; nucleotides not matched to a gene: 0. The CDR3 nucleotides read TGTGCCAGCAGCCAGGGGGACGAGCAGTACTTC. Translating gives CASSQGDEQYF.

This clone was counted between two and nine times. This rearrangement joins TRBV9 to TRBJ1-1; 7 bases are shared with TRBD1. Germline-derived CDR1 and CDR2 are SGDLS and YYNGEE. The CDR3 consists of 13 residues. Unmatched junction bases numbered 8, after V lost 0 bases and J lost 12 bases. CDR3 in amino acids: CASSVEQGGATFF. The CDR3 DNA reads as TGTGCCAGCAGCGTAGAGCAGGGGGGAGCAACTTTCTTT.

V usage is TRBV6-6 and J usage is TRBJ2-1; 7 bases fit TRBD1. Germline V CDR1 and CDR2: MNHNY, SVGAGI (reference sequence). The CDR3 runs 12 residues. The trim removed 8 bases at V and 5 bases at J, leaving 3 bases unmatched. The CDR3 reads CASSRGHNEQFF. The CDR3 region has the DNA TGTGCCAGCTCAAGGGGGCACAATGAGCAGTTCTTC.

V is TRBV27 and J is TRBJ1-2; 8 bases fit TRBD1. From germline, CDR1 is MNHEY and CDR2 SMNVEV (reference sequence). The ends lost 3 bases at V and 4 bases at J; junction bases unmatched: 13. The CDR3 length is 17 residues. For the CDR3, the DNA is TGTGCCAGCAGTTTTTTATCCTCAGGGGGCGCATCCTATGGCTACACCTTC. This translates into CASSFLSSGGASYGYTF.

The chain joins TRBV6-2 or TRBV6-3 to TRBJ1-2; 7 bases are shared with TRBD1. Per the germline V gene, CDR1 is MNHEY and CDR2 is SVGEGT. This CDR3 region has 15 residues. V lost 4 bases to trimming and J lost 2 bases; unmatched junction nucleotides: 7. This chain's CDR3 is CASSSPGGENYGYTF. CDR3 bases: TGTGCCAGCAGTTCCCCAGGGGGAGAGAACTATGGCTACACCTTC.

The chain carries TRBV7-3 and TRBJ2-5; 9 bases are shared with TRBD1. Trimming cost V 5 bases and J 0 bases; bases outside gene matches: 7. In germline, CDR1 is SGHTA, CDR2 FQGTGA. CDR3 size: 16 residues. CDR3 nucleotide sequence: TGTGCCAGCAGCGACAGGGGGGGCGTGTACCAAGAGACCCAGTACTTC. This sequence encodes CASSDRGGVYQETQYF. The variable domain in full, completed from reference TRBV7-3 and TRBJ2-5, reads GAGVSQTPSNKVTEKGKYVELRCDPISGHTALYWYRQSLGQGPEFLIYFQGTGAADDSGLPNDRFFAVRPEGSVSTLKIQRTERGDSAVYLCASSDRGGVYQETQYFGPGTRLLVL.

The V gene is TRBV19, the J gene TRBJ1-5; a possible D gene is TRBD1 (5 bases). Germline V CDR1 and CDR2: LNHDA, SQIVND (reference sequence). V dropped 7 bases and J dropped 2 bases, with 12 bases sitting between them. The CDR3 totals 14 residues. For the CDR3, the DNA is TGTGCCAGTAATTCGGGACTACGCAATCAGCCCCAGCATTTT. Encoded protein: CASNSGLRNQPQHF.

The J gene is TRBJ1-1, the V gene TRBV12-3 or TRBV12-4; D gene ambiguous. This CDR3 region has 11 residues. The V gene lost 4 bases and the J gene lost 3 bases, with 3 bases spanning the gap. CDR3: CASSSYTEAFF. CDR3 in DNA: TGTGCCAGCAGTTCATACACTGAAGCTTTCTTT.

J is TRBJ2-1 and V is TRBV19, with a tentative D call TRBD2 (5 bases). Trimming left V 5 bases short and J 0 bases short, with 17 bases between. Germline V gene sequence: CDR1 LNHDA, CDR2 SQIVND (reference sequence). The CDR3 is 17 residues long. The chain's CDR3 is CASSPFLAESSYNEQFF. CDR3 bases: TGTGCCAGTAGTCCCTTCCTAGCCGAGAGCTCCTACAATGAGCAGTTCTTC.

The chain is built from TRBV4-1 and TRBJ1-1; D possibly corresponds to TRBD1 (6 bases). Germline lookup yields CDR1 MGHRA and CDR2 YSYEKL. Trimming shortened V by 4 bases and J by 0 bases, and 12 bases separated the two germline ends. CDR3 length: 15 residues. In DNA, the CDR3 is TGCGCCAGCAGCCGACTACAGGGAGTGAACACTGAAGCTTTCTTT. This gives the protein CASSRLQGVNTEAFF.

This clone was counted between two and nine times. The gene calls are TRBV19 and TRBJ2-7; TRBD1 agrees at 8 bases. The J segment lost 2 bases and the V segment lost 6 bases, leaving 9 bases of the junction unmatched. The germline CDR1 and CDR2 sequences are LNHDA and SQIVND (reference sequence). CDR3 length: 15 residues. The CDR3, as DNA: TGTGCCAGTAGCTCCGGGACAGGCGGGGCCTACGAGCAGTACTTC. This translates into CASSSGTGGAYEQYF.

The genes are TRBV7-2 and TRBJ1-4; D is unresolved. The CDR3 has 16 amino acids. V was shortened by 1 base and J by 4 bases, with 13 bases between the two germline ends. Germline V gene lookup returns CDR1 SGHTA and CDR2 FQGNSA. For the CDR3, the DNA is TGTGCCAGCAGCTTAGGAATTCGACGGGATAATGAAAAACTGTTTTTT. Residues: CASSLGIRRDNEKLFF.